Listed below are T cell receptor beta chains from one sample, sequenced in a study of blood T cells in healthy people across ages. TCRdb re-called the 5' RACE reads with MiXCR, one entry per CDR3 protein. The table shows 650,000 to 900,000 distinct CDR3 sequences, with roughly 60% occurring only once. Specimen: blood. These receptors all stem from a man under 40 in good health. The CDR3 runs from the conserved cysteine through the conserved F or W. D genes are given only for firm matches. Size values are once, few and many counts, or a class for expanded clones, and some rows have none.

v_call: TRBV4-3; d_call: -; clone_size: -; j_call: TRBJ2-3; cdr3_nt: TGCGCCAGCAGCCAAGAAAGAATTCGCACAGATACGCAGTATTTT; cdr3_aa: CASSQERIRTDTQYF
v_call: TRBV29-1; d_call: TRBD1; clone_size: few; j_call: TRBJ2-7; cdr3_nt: TGCAGCGTTGAAAGGCAGGGGGTGATGACTGGCGAGCAGTACTTC; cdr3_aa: CSVERQGVMTGEQYF
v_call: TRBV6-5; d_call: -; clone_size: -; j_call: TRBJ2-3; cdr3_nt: TGTGCCAGCAGTACCCCTCGGATCACAGATACGCAGTATTTT; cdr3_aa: CASSTPRITDTQYF
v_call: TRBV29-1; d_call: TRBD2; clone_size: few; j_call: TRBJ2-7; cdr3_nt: TGCAGCGTTAGCGGGGGCCTAACCTACGAGCAGTACTTC; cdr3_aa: CSVSGGLTYEQYF
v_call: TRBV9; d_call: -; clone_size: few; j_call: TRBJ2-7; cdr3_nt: TGTGCCAGCAGCGAGGGGGGGAGCTCCTACGAGCAGTACTTC; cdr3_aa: CASSEGGSSYEQYF
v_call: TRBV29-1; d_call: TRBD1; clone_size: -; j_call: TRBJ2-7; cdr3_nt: TGCAGCGTCCGGACAGGGGAAAGCTACGAGCAGTACTTC; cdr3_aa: CSVRTGESYEQYF
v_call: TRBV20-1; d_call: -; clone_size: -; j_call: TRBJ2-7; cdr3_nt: TGCAGTGCCCCGTTGAGGGGCGAGCAGTACTTC; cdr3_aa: CSAPLRGEQYF
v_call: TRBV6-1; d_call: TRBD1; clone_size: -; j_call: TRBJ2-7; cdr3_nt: TGTGCCAGCAGTGATCCCTGGGACAGGGATCCTTACGAGCAGTACTTC; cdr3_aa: CASSDPWDRDPYEQYF
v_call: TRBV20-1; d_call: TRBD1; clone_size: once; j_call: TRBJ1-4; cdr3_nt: TGCAGTGCTAGATATACAGGGGGCAGTAATGAAAAACTGTTTTTT; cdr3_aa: CSARYTGGSNEKLFF
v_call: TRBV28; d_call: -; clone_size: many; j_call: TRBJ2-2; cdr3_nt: TGTGCCAGCAGTCCATCCCCTAGAGTGAACACCGGGGAGCTGTTTTTT; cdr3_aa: CASSPSPRVNTGELFF
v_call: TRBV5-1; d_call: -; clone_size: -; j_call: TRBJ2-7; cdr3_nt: TGCGCCAGCAGCTTGGTTCGGGGGCCTGGAATCCTAGACTACGAGCAGTACTTC; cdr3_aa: CASSLVRGPGILDYEQYF
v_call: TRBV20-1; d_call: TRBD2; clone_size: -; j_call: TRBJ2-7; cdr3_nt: TGCAGTGCCAAGGGCGGGAGCTCCTACGAGCAGTACTTC; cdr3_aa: CSAKGGSSYEQYF
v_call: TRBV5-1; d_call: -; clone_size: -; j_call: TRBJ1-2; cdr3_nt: TGCGCCAGCACATTGGCCGTTGCTAACTATGGCTACACCTTC; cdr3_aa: CASTLAVANYGYTF
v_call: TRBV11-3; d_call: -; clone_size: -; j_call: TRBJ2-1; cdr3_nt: TGTGCCAGCAGCCTATCATGGGCGCATGAGCAGTTCTTC; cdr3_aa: CASSLSWAHEQFF
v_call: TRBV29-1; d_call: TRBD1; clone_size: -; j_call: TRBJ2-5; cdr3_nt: TGCAGCGTTGAGAGGGACAGGGGAGAGACCCAGTACTTC; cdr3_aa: CSVERDRGETQYF
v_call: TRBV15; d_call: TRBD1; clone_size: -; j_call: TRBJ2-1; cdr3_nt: TGTGCCGCCAGCAGAGATTGGGGACAGGCCTACAATGAGCAGTTCTTC; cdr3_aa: CAASRDWGQAYNEQFF
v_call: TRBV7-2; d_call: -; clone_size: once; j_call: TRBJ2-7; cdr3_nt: TGTGCCAGCAGCTTATTTATACTAGATGAGCAGTACTTC; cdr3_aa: CASSLFILDEQYF
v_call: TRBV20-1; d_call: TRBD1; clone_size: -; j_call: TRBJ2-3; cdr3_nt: TGCAGTGCCGCCCAGTTCGGACAGGGGGCAGATACGCAGTATTTT; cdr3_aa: CSAAQFGQGADTQYF
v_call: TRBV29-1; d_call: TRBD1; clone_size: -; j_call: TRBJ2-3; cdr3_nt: TGCAGCGTTCCCGGGACAGGGGGCGAAGATACGCAGTATTTT; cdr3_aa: CSVPGTGGEDTQYF
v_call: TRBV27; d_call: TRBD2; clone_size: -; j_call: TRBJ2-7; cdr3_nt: TGTGCCAGCAGTATCTCCGGGACTAGCGGACGCGAGCAGTACTTC; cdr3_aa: CASSISGTSGREQYF
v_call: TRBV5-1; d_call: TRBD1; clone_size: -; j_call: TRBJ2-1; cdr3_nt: TGCGCCAGCAGCGAGGGACAGGGGAAGCAGTTCTTC; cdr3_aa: CASSEGQGKQFF
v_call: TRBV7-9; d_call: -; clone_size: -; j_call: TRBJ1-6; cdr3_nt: TGTGCCAGCAGCCCAGTGGGGAGTAGCTCCTATAATTCACCCCTCCACTTT; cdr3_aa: CASSPVGSSSYNSPLHF
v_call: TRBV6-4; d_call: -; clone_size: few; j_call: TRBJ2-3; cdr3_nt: TGTGCCAGCAGCCCAAGTAGCGAACCTACAGATACGCAGTATTTT; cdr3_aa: CASSPSSEPTDTQYF
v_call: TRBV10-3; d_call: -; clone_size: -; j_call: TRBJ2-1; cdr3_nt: TGTGCCATCAGTGATTACAGGGAGGGTGAGCAGTTCTTC; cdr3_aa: CAISDYREGEQFF
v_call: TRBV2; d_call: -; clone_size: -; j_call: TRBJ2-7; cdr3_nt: TGTGCCAGCAGGGATATGGCCACCTACGAGCAGTACTTC; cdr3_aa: CASRDMATYEQYF
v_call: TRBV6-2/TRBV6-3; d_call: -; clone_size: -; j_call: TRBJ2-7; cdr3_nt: TGTGCCAGTAGTCCACAGAGATCCTACGAGCAGTACTTC; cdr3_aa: CASSPQRSYEQYF
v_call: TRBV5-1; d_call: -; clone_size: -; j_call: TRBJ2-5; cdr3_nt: TGCGCCAGCAGCCCCGGGACTCAACAAGAGACCCAGTACTTC; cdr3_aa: CASSPGTQQETQYF
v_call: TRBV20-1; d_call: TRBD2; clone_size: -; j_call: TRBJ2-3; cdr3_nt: TGCAGTGCTTCCGGGACTAGCGGGAGCTTAGGGGGGCACAGATACGCGTATTTT; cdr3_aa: CSASGTSGSLGGHRYAYF
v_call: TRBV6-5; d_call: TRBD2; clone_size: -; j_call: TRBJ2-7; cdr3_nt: TGTGCCAGCAGCCACCGGGGAGGGGTAGACGAGCAGTACTTC; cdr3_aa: CASSHRGGVDEQYF
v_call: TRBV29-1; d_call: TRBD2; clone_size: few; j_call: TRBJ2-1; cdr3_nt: TGCAGCGTTGCACTGACTAGCGGTCGTGAGCAGTTCTTC; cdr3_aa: CSVALTSGREQFF
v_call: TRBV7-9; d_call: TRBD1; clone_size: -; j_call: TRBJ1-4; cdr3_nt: TGTGCCAGCAGCCGCACCGGGACAGGTCATAATGAAAAACTGTTTTTT; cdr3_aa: CASSRTGTGHNEKLFF
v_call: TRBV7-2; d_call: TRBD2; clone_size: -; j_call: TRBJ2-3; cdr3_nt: TGTGCCAGCAGCTTAGGCGGGGGGTCGATAGATACGCAGTATTTT; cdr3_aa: CASSLGGGSIDTQYF
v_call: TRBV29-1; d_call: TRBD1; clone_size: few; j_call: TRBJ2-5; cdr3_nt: TGCAGCGTTGCAGGGACAGGGTACCAAGGGACCCAGTACTTC; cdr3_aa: CSVAGTGYQGTQYF
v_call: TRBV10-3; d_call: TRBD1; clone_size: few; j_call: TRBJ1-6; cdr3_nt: TGTGCCATCAGTCCGGGACAGGGTAATTCACCCCTCCACTTT; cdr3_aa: CAISPGQGNSPLHF
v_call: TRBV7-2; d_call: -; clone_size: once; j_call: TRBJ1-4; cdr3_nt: TGTGACAGCAGCCGAACACCGGGACCGCAAATTGCAACTAATGAAAAACTGTTTTTT; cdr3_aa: CDSSRTPGPQIATNEKLFF
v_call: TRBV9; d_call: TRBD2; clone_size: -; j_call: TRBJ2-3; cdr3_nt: TGTGCCAGCAGCCCCGGGGGGATGGCTAGCACAGATACGCAGTATTTT; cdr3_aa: CASSPGGMASTDTQYF
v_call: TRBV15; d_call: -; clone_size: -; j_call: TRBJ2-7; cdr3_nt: TGTGCCACCAGCGTGCCCGGAGGCTACGAGCAGTACTTC; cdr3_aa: CATSVPGGYEQYF
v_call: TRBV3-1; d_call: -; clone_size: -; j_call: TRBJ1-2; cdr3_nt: TGTGCCAGCAGCCCGCGGCTCATTTTGTCAGACTATGGCTACACCTTC; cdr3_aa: CASSPRLILSDYGYTF
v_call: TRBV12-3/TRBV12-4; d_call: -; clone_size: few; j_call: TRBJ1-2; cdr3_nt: TGTGCCAGCAGTGCCCTCTCGAAGGGCTACACCTTC; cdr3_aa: CASSALSKGYTF
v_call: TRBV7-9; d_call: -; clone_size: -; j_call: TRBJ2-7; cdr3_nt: TGTGCCAGCAGCCCGGATCGGGAGGAGCAGTACTTC; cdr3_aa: CASSPDREEQYF
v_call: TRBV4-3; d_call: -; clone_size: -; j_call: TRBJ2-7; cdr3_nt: TGCGCCAGCAGCCAAGAATTGGAAAGCTCCTACAATGAGCAGTACTTC; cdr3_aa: CASSQELESSYNEQYF
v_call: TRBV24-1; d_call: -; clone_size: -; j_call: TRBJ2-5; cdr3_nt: TGTGCCACCAGTGAGAGAACAGGGCGGTACCAAGAGACCCAGTACTTC; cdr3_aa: CATSERTGRYQETQYF
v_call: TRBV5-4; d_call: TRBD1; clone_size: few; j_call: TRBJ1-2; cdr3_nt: TGTGCCAGCAGCCCGCCGGGACAGGGAGACTATGGCTACACCTTC; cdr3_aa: CASSPPGQGDYGYTF
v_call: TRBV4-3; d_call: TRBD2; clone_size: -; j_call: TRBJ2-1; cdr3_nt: TGCGCCAGCAGCCAAGATCCCCCTGTAGCGGGGGGCCCCCGAGAGCAGTTCTTC; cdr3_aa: CASSQDPPVAGGPREQFF
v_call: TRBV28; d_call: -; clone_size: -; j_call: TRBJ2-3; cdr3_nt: TGTGCCAGCAGTTTCGAGGCAGGAGGAGCTTTAGATACGCAGTATTTT; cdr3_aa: CASSFEAGGALDTQYF
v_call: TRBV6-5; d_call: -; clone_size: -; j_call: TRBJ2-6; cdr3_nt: TGTGCCAGCAGTTACAAGGCAGGGGCCAACGTCCTGACTTTC; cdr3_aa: CASSYKAGANVLTF
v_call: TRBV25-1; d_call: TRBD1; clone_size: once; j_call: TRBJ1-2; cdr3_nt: TGTGCCAGCAGTGCCGGACAGGGTTTGGGCCTATTCGGCTACACCTTC; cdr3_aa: CASSAGQGLGLFGYTF
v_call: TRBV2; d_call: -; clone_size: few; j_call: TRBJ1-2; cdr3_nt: TGTGCCAGCCCAACGGAGGGCAGAATCAACTATGGCTACACCTTC; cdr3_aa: CASPTEGRINYGYTF
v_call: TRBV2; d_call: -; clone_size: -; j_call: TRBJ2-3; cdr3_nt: TGTGCCAGCAGTGAGCCAGCGGCCCCGGCGAATACGCAGTATTTT; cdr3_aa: CASSEPAAPANTQYF
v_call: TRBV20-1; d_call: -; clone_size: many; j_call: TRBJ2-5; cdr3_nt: TGCAGTGCTAGTGTACAAGCGAGGACCCAGTACTTC; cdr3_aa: CSASVQARTQYF
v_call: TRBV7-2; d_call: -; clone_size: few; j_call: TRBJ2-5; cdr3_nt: TGTGCCAGCAGCTTCTACGGTGAGACCCAGTACTTC; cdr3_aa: CASSFYGETQYF
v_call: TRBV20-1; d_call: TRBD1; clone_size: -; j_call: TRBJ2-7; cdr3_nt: TGCAGTGCTAGAATAGGGACAGACTCCTACGAGCAGTACTTC; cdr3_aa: CSARIGTDSYEQYF
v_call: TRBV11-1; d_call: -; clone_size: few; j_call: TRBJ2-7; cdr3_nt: TGTGCCAGCAGCCCCCCCTTACAGTCCTCCTACGAGCAGTACTTC; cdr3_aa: CASSPPLQSSYEQYF
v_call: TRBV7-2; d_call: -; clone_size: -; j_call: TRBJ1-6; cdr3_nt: TGTGCCAGCAGCTTATGGCGGGCCCAAAATAATTCACCCCTCCACTTT; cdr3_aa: CASSLWRAQNNSPLHF
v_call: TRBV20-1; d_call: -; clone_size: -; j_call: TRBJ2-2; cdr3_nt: TGCAGTGCTACCACCCGACCCAGGAACACCGGGGAGCTGTTTTTT; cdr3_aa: CSATTRPRNTGELFF
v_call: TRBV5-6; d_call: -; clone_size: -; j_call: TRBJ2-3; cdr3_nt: TGTGCCGGCAGCATCTGGGGAGATACGCAGTATTTT; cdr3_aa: CAGSIWGDTQYF
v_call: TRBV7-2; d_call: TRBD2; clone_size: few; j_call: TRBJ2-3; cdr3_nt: TGTGCCAGCAGCTTAGTCAAACTAGCGGGGGGTTTCCGAGATACGCAGTATTTT; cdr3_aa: CASSLVKLAGGFRDTQYF
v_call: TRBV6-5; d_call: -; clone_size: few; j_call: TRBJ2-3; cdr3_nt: TGTGCCAGCAGTCCCCGTCACTCAACCAGCACAGATACGCAGTATTTT; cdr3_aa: CASSPRHSTSTDTQYF
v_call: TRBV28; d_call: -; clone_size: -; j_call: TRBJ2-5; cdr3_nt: TGTGCCAGCAGCCCCGGGGGCAGTTTGTTAGAGACCCAGTACTTC; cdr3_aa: CASSPGGSLLETQYF
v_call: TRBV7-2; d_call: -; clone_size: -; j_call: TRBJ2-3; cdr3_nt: TGTGCCAGCAGCTTGACAGGTTACGGGGGGCATGGAGATACGCAGTATTTT; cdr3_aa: CASSLTGYGGHGDTQYF